The entry below describes one T cell receptor (beta chain). Its target is unknown. The sample is drawn from a study of cytomegalovirus exposure and HLA in healthy donors. This PCR relied on a set of 60 Vbeta primers and 13 Jbeta primers. Measured with immunoSEQ multiplex PCR; TCRdb has only the in-frame clones, and not every one. The sample consists of around 220,000 clones, 70% to 80% of them appearing once. Whole-study findings and limits: When analyzed later, the rates of TCR association showed variation by HLA locus, with DRB1 the most and HLA-C the fewest. TCR beta sequences numbering around 15,000 were associated with HLA alleles at 0.05 false discovery rate in a later analysis.

With 4 bases clipped from V and 12 bases from J, the junction kept 7 bases outside the gene matches. CDR3 length: 15 amino acids. Germline CDR1 and CDR2: SGHNT and YYREEE (reference sequence). This clonotype was sampled from a girl aged 2 to 10 in good health and CMV-seronegative. The specimen sequenced was PBMCs. V is TRBV5-4 and J is TRBJ2-1, with TRBD2 identical over 16 bases. CDR3 bases: TGTGCCAGCAGCCCCGGGACTAGCGGGGGGGAGGGGCAGTTCTTC. Translation gives CASSPGTSGGEGQFF.